Each of the 26 T cell receptor beta chains below was sequenced from the same sample in a study of T cell clonotyping in hematopoietic cell transplantation. Assay used: immunoSEQ multiplex PCR; TCRdb lists only in-frame clones, some missing. Of around 16,000 clones listed, around 55% are singletons. The source material was PBMCs, sampled 30 days after allogeneic stem cell transplant. The source of these receptors is a male patient in his 50s who had an allogeneic stem cell transplant from an unrelated donor, so T cells may come from the graft donor. Some clones in this sample may be carry-over from other donors' samples.

This clone came up a few times. The rearrangement joins TRBV28 to TRBJ1-5, with a possible D match to TRBD1 (6 bases). The CDR3 length is 14 residues. The V gene's germline CDR1 is MDHEN and CDR2 SYDVKM. V was shortened by 6 bases and J by 0 bases, with 9 bases between the two germline ends. The DNA of the CDR3 is TGTGCCAGCAGCGACAGGTATAGCAATCAGCCCCAGCATTTT. Translating it yields CASSDRYSNQPQHF.

This clone has just one count. The chain recombines TRBV5-4 with TRBJ2-2; 8 bases are a match to TRBD2. In germline, CDR1 is SGHNT, CDR2 YYREEE (reference sequence). The CDR3 totals 15 residues. The V segment lost 1 base and the J segment 10 bases; nucleotides outside the gene matches: 9. The DNA for the CDR3 is TGTGCCAGCAGCTTGCTGAGCGGGGGTGCGGAGGAGCTGTTTTTT. Translating gives CASSLLSGGAEELFF.

The chain links TRBV30 to TRBJ2-7; 8 nucleotides line up with TRBD2. V dropped 6 bases and J dropped 5; count of bases not matched to a gene: 9. The CDR3 has 13 amino acids. CDR1 and CDR2 (germline): GTSNPN, SVGIG (reference sequence). DNA of the CDR3: TGTGCCTGCTTCGCAGCGGGAGCCAACGAGCAGTACTTC. This sequence encodes CACFAAGANEQYF.

CDR3 nucleotides: TGTGCCAGCAGGGGGCCCAGCTACGAGCAGTACTTC. It yields the protein CASRGPSYEQYF. The rearrangement links TRBV6-6 to TRBJ2-7, with TRBD1 as a possible D gene (5 bases). This CDR3 has 12 amino acids. Germline values: CDR1 MNHNY, CDR2 SVGAGI (reference sequence). Trimming pared 6 bases from V and 3 bases from J, leaving 9 bases between.

V is TRBV7-6 and J is TRBJ1-1, with D hard to call. Germline assignment: CDR1 SGHVS and CDR2 FNYEAQ. The V end was cut by 0 bases, the J end by 4 bases, with 6 bases between. The CDR3 loop spans 13 amino acids. CDR3 loop: CASSLAGITEAFF. DNA for the CDR3: TGTGCCAGCAGCTTAGCAGGGATCACTGAAGCTTTCTTT.

CDR3 amino acids: CASSLGLAGGPQDTQYF. CDR3 sequence (DNA): TGTGCCAGCAGCTTAGGACTAGCGGGGGGGCCGCAAGATACGCAGTATTTT. The V call is TRBV7-2, the J call TRBJ2-3; TRBD2 aligns across 14 bases. This CDR3 spans 17 amino acids. CDR1 is SGHTA and CDR2 is FQGNSA in the germline V gene. V dropped 1 base and J dropped 5; count of bases not matched to a gene: 5.

The V gene is TRBV7-3, the J gene TRBJ2-3, with D tentatively TRBD1 (5 bases). V was clipped by 5 bases and J by 2 bases, with 14 bases between them. The CDR3 is made up of 15 amino acids. The germline V gene encodes CDR1 SGHTA and CDR2 FQGTGA. CDR3 coding DNA: TGTGCCAGCAGCCCCGTTAGGGGTAACACAGATACGCAGTATTTT. Translation gives CASSPVRGNTDTQYF.

The chain recombines TRBV6-5 with TRBJ1-6; TRBD1 might be the D (5 bases). The CDR3 spans 14 residues. Trimming removed 10 bases from V and 0 bases from J, with 10 bases in between. The V gene's germline CDR1 is MNHEY and CDR2 SVGAGI. Written as DNA, the CDR3 is TGTGCCACTCAGGGCCGCTCCTATAATTCACCCCTCCACTTT. Residues: CATQGRSYNSPLHF.

The genes are TRBV11-3 and TRBJ1-2; 7 bases align to TRBD1. V trimming: 2 bases; J trimming: 3 bases; junction bases outside the gene matches: 12. The length of the CDR3 is 17 residues. CDR1 and CDR2 from the germline V gene are SGHNT and YENEEA. Here the CDR3 DNA reads TGTGCCAGCAGCTTAACCCTAGACGGAGACAGGGACTATGGCTACACCTTC. As protein: CASSLTLDGDRDYGYTF.

CDR3 in amino acids: CASSWGWSDEKLFF. CDR3 coding DNA: TGTGCCAGCAGTTGGGGGTGGAGCGATGAAAAACTGTTTTTT. The chain is built from TRBV28 and TRBJ1-4; the D gene is possibly TRBD1 (5 bases). The CDR3 contains 14 residues. The germline V gene has CDR1 MDHEN and CDR2 SYDVKM. The ends were cut back, 4 bases at V and 6 bases at J, with 12 bases in the middle.

The chain couples TRBV29-1 to TRBJ2-5, with 9 bases matching TRBD2. With V trimmed by 2 bases and J by 2 bases, 0 bases remained unmatched. The CDR3 is 13 amino acids. Germline assignment: CDR1 SQVTM and CDR2 ANQGSEA. The CDR3 reads CSVELAGQETQYF. For the CDR3, the DNA is TGCAGCGTTGAACTAGCGGGACAAGAGACCCAGTACTTC. Full variable domain (rest looked up from reference TRBV29-1 and TRBJ2-5): SAVISQKPSRDICQRGTSLTIQCQVDSQVTMMFWYRQQPGQSLTLIATANQGSEATYESGFVIDKFPISRPNLTFSTLTVSNMSPEDSSIYLCSVELAGQETQYFGPGTRLLVL.

The rearrangement uses TRBV5-1 and TRBJ2-2, with 8 bases aligning to TRBD1. The CDR3 sequence is 15 residues long. V trimming: 2 bases; J trimming: 6 bases; junction bases outside the gene matches: 6. The germline V gene has CDR1 SGHRS and CDR2 YFSETQ. CDR3 DNA sequence: TGCGCCAGCAGCTTAGACAGGGGCGTGGCCGGGGAGCTGTTTTTT. The encoded protein is CASSLDRGVAGELFF. Variable domain in full (rest from reference TRBV5-1 and TRBJ2-2): KAGVTQTPRYLIKTRGQQVTLSCSPISGHRSVSWYQQTPGQGLQFLFEYFSETQRNKGNFPGRFSGRQFSNSRSEMNVSTLELGDSALYLCASSLDRGVAGELFFGEGSRLTVL.

J is TRBJ1-3 and V is TRBV30; perhaps TRBD1 as D (5 bases). The CDR3 consists of 15 residues. The V end was cut by 5 bases, the J end by 0 bases, with 14 bases between. In germline, CDR1 is GTSNPN, CDR2 SVGIG (reference sequence). This chain's CDR3 is CAWSRLGASGNTIYF. Here the CDR3 DNA reads TGTGCCTGGTCGCGGCTCGGGGCCTCTGGAAACACCATATATTTT.

This clone occurred a few times. The chain recombines TRBV7-8 with TRBJ1-5; D is ambiguous. The length of the CDR3 is 12 residues. Looked up from germline, CDR1 is SGHVS and CDR2 is FQNEAQ. Trimming cost V 6 bases and J 5 bases, with 8 bases left between them. CDR3 in amino acids: CASSRSDQPQHF. The CDR3 DNA follows: TGTGCCAGCAGTCGCTCTGATCAGCCCCAGCATTTT.

A few counts support this clone. The genes are TRBV27 and TRBJ1-1, with TRBD1 as a possible D gene (6 bases). The CDR3 covers 14 residues. Trimming pared 8 bases from V and 2 bases from J, leaving 15 bases between. Looked up from germline, CDR1 is MNHEY and CDR2 is SMNVEV (reference sequence). CDR3 protein: CASSVQGPNTEAFF. The CDR3 nucleotides are TGTGCCAGCTCCGTTCAGGGGCCTAACACTGAAGCTTTCTTT.

Only a few counts were recorded for this clone. The V call is TRBV19, the J call TRBJ2-7; 9 bases agree with TRBD1. The CDR3 is made up of 12 amino acids. After removal of 7 bases from V and 7 bases from J, the junction contained 5 bases not matched to a gene. The germline V gene encodes CDR1 LNHDA and CDR2 SQIVND (reference sequence). The CDR3 is CASISGTGEQYF. CDR3 sequence (DNA): TGTGCCAGTATCTCCGGGACAGGGGAGCAGTACTTC. The full variable domain, with the rest looked up from reference TRBV19 and TRBJ2-7, is DGGITQSPKYLFRKEGQNVTLSCEQNLNHDAMYWYRQDPGQGLRLIYYSQIVNDFQKGDIAEGYSVSREKKESFPLTVTSAQKNPTAFYLCASISGTGEQYFGPGTRLTVT.

A few counts support this clone. The chain joins TRBV4-1 to TRBJ2-5; 7 bases match TRBD2. CDR3 length equals 15 residues. The germline CDR1 and CDR2 sequences are MGHRA and YSYEKL. The V and J ends lost 5 bases and 0 bases, in that order; junction bases with no gene match: 6. The CDR3: CASSTPAGYQETQYF. The CDR3 bases are TGCGCCAGCAGCACTCCAGCGGGATACCAAGAGACCCAGTACTTC.

The rearrangement uses TRBV10-3 and TRBJ2-7; D perhaps matches TRBD2 (6 bases). This CDR3 is 15 amino acids long. Germline CDR1 reads ENHRY; CDR2 reads SYGVKD. Between the trimmed V and J ends, which lost 6 bases and 2 bases, there was a span of 17 bases. CDR3 in DNA: TGTGCCATCAGCCCGGGGCAGGGACTCGCCTACGAGCAGTACTTC. Translation gives CAISPGQGLAYEQYF.

This chain links TRBV28 with TRBJ1-4; D unresolved. The V and J ends lost 6 bases and 0 bases respectively, with 8 bases between them. The CDR3 consists of 14 residues. CDR1 and CDR2 from the germline V gene are MDHEN and SYDVKM. As DNA, the CDR3 is TGTGCCAGCAGCCTTATTTCAACTAATGAAAAACTGTTTTTT. Encoded protein: CASSLISTNEKLFF.

The chain couples TRBV13 to TRBJ2-2; TRBD1 might be the D (5 bases). Germline CDR1 PRHDT, CDR2 FYEKMQ (reference sequence). V gave up 1 base and J gave up 5 bases, with 11 bases separating them. The CDR3 is 15 residues long. The CDR3 spells CASSLEGAGTGELFF. The CDR3 region has the DNA TGTGCCAGCAGCTTAGAAGGGGCTGGTACCGGGGAGCTGTTTTTT.

The table lists this clone with a few counts. The genes are TRBV27 and TRBJ2-7; tentatively, D is TRBD2 (7 bases). The CDR3 is made up of 15 amino acids. The germline CDR1 and CDR2 sequences are MNHEY and SMNVEV (reference sequence). V gave up 4 bases and J gave up 1 base, with 14 bases separating them. The CDR3 nucleotides are TGTGCCAGCAGTTCGGGGGGCGCCGGGTCCTACGAGCAGTACTTC. It specifies CASSSGGAGSYEQYF.

This clone was seen only once. The V call is TRBV29-1, the J call TRBJ1-5; a weak D match, TRBD1 (6 bases). The V gene's germline CDR1 is SQVTM and CDR2 ANQGSEA. V gave up 6 bases and J gave up 3 bases, with 15 bases separating them. The CDR3 is 14 residues long. As DNA, the CDR3 is TGCAGCGTCGCCTGGGGGCAAACCAATCAGCCCCAGCATTTT. As protein: CSVAWGQTNQPQHF.

V is TRBV28 and J is TRBJ2-6; D not resolved. Germline CDR1 reads MDHEN; CDR2 reads SYDVKM. This CDR3 is 14 amino acids long. The V end was cut by 5 bases, the J end by 0 bases, with 5 bases between. In nucleotides, the CDR3 is TGTGCCAGCAGTAAGGACTCTGGGGCCAACGTCCTGACTTTC. As protein: CASSKDSGANVLTF. The full variable domain, with the rest looked up from reference TRBV28 and TRBJ2-6, is DVKVTQSSRYLVKRTGEKVFLECVQDMDHENMFWYRQDPGLGLRLIYFSYDVKMKEKGDIPEGYSVSREKKERFSLILESASTNQTSMYLCASSKDSGANVLTFGAGSRLTVL.

The V and J genes are TRBV5-6 and TRBJ1-6; D unresolved. The CDR3 sequence is 13 residues long. The V end was cut by 3 bases, the J end by 10 bases, with 11 bases between. Germline-derived CDR1 and CDR2 are SGHDT and YYEEEE. The CDR3 loop reads CASSWSELSPLHF. Written as DNA, the CDR3 is TGTGCCAGCAGCTGGTCGGAGCTGTCACCCCTCCACTTT.

The chain recombines TRBV6-1 with TRBJ2-7; 13 bases are shared with TRBD2. The CDR3 is 15 amino acids. V lost 7 bases and J lost 6; bases outside the gene matches: 9. CDR1 and CDR2 (germline): MNHNS, SASEGT. CDR3 bases: TGTGCCAGCACCGGGACTAGCGGGGACCTGGGCGAGCAGTACTTC. Translation: CASTGTSGDLGEQYF.

The chain recombines TRBV7-2 with TRBJ2-2; D remains unclear. The germline gives CDR1 SGHTA, CDR2 FQGNSA. V lost 5 bases, J lost 0 bases, and 13 bases lay in between. The CDR3 runs to 16 residues. In nucleotides, the CDR3 is TGTGCCAGCAGCCTCGCCGGGCCACCGAACACCGGGGAGCTGTTTTTT. Translation: CASSLAGPPNTGELFF.